The clone carrying this T cell receptor (beta chain) appeared a few times. Looked up from germline, CDR1 is LNHDA and CDR2 is SQIVND (reference sequence). This CDR3 comprises 15 residues. Deletions cut 5 bases from V and 3 bases from J, with 16 bases between. This sample is drawn from a study of T-cell memory formation after mild COVID-19. Study details: Largely donor-specific sequence clusters came from a couple of donors.

Barcoded TCR alpha and TCR beta cDNA libraries with UMIs came from 5'RACE using constant-segment primers. TCRdb reprocessed the 5' RACE reads via MiXCR and lists one record per CDR3 protein. Seen here are approximately 400,000 distinct CDR3 sequences, around 17% observed once, and the top ten hold roughly 21%. Material for sequencing was PBMCs or a T cell subset sorted from them (not recorded which). The receptor was derived from a man aged 18 to 30 who had mild COVID-19 (a few samples of this study predate the infection). Cell type and time point are not known. The chain recombines TRBV19 with TRBJ1-2; maybe TRBD1 (5 bases). The DNA of the CDR3 is TGTGCCAGTAGTCCCCCCACGACAGCTTACTATGGCTACACCTTC. This sequence encodes CASSPPTTAYYGYTF.